This T cell receptor (beta chain) was documented in a study of blood T cell repertoires in COVID-19. Study-wide background: COVID-19 samples from acute and convalescent phases originated in the United States, Italy and Spain. PBMCs, B-cell-depleted T cells, or T cells provided the cDNA or gDNA that made up the material.

In the study's own analysis: Reference gene primers were amplified, and this amplification served to estimate nucleated cell counts. Some clones are missing from TCRdb's copy, which holds only in-frame ones; the method was immunoSEQ multiplex PCR. That table gives V, J and clone size, and the DNA gave D and trimming. The table records 300,000 to 400,000 clones, roughly 90% of them present only once. This clone was found once. Per the germline V gene, CDR1 is SGHDN and CDR2 is FVKESK. Trimming took off 1 base at V and 8 bases at J, with 11 bases between the two ends. The CDR3 covers 13 residues. The sequencing sample was made of peripheral blood. The sequence was obtained from a woman between 50 and 59 years old with active or convalescent COVID-19. The V and J genes are TRBV14 and TRBJ1-2, with D perhaps matching TRBD1 (6 bases). The CDR3 sequence: CASSQALQGGYTF. CDR3 nucleotide sequence: TGTGCCAGCAGCCAAGCTCTACAGGGAGGCTACACCTTC.